The 14 T cell receptor beta chains reported below all come from one sample, sequenced in a study of blood T cell repertoires in COVID-19. Produced via immunoSEQ multiplex PCR; TCRdb's table is partial and in-frame only. The sample includes approximately 270,000 clones, around 88% seen only once; the top ten take over 1.2%. What was sequenced was peripheral blood. Every receptor here comes from a man at least 80 years old with acute or convalescent COVID-19.

The rearrangement links TRBV3-1 (or the pseudogene TRBV3-2) to TRBJ2-1; 7 nucleotides line up with TRBD1. In germline, CDR1 is LGHDT, CDR2 YNNKEL (reference sequence). The ends lost 4 bases at V and 3 bases at J; junction bases unmatched: 15. This CDR3 is 18 amino acids long. The CDR3 protein is CASSPSGTVMIIYNEQFF. The CDR3 DNA is TGTGCCAGCAGCCCATCCGGGACAGTTATGATAATCTACAATGAGCAGTTCTTC.

This rearrangement joins TRBV24-1 to TRBJ2-5, with D possibly TRBD1 on 6 matching bases. Germline-derived CDR1 and CDR2 are KGHDR and SFDVKD. CDR3 length equals 16 residues. V was trimmed by 1 base and J by 0 bases, leaving 11 bases between them. In DNA, the CDR3 is TGTGCCACCAGTGATTTCAGGGGCCGTAACCAAGAGACCCAGTACTTC. Translated, it gives CATSDFRGRNQETQYF.

The chain couples TRBV27 to TRBJ2-1; 8 bases match TRBD1. The CDR3 is 15 residues long. Germline V lookup: CDR1 MNHEY, CDR2 SMNVEV (reference sequence). V was pared by 4 bases and J by 2 bases, with 4 bases of the junction left unmatched. As DNA, the CDR3 is TGTGCCAGCAGTTCTGACAGGGGTCCCTACAATGAGCAGTTCTTC. It codes for CASSSDRGPYNEQFF.

Concerning this clone: Distinct nucleotide sequences in the sample also encode this CDR3. The chain recombines TRBV11-3 with TRBJ1-1; D is perhaps TRBD1 (6 bases). Trimming stripped 5 bases from V and 1 base from J, with 8 bases between. Germline V CDR1 and CDR2: SGHNT, YENEEA. The CDR3 runs to 13 residues. CDR3 bases: TGTGCCAGCAGCCTGGACAGGAACACTGAAGCTTTCTTT. Its translation is CASSLDRNTEAFF.

This clone was observed a handful of times. The chain has TRBV12-2 and TRBJ1-2; the table's D call of TRBD1 was not tested on the DNA. TRBV12-2 is listed as a pseudogene. This CDR3 is built from 20 residues. The CDR3 coding sequence is TGTGCAAGTCTCCCCGGGACAGGAAGATCTATGGCCCCAGGGATCTATGGCTACACCTTC. Its translation is CASLPGTGRSMAPGIYGYTF.

The V gene is TRBV7-3, the J gene TRBJ2-5; 7 bases line up with TRBD2. The germline V gene has CDR1 SGHTA and CDR2 FQGTGA. The CDR3 extends over 13 amino acids. With V trimmed by 5 bases and J by 5 bases, 5 bases remained unmatched. As DNA, the CDR3 is TGTGCCAGCAGCCGGGGGGTTCAGGAGACCCAGTACTTC. Translating it yields CASSRGVQETQYF.

The chain recombines TRBV7-2 with TRBJ1-5; D is unclear. In germline, CDR1 is SGHTA, CDR2 FQGNSA. The CDR3 runs to 13 residues. V lost 1 base and J lost 3, with 4 bases in between. The CDR3 nucleotides read TGTGCCAGCAGCTTAGACTACAATCAGCCCCAGCATTTT. The encoded protein is CASSLDYNQPQHF.

The chain combines TRBV4-2 with TRBJ2-5, with 8 positions matching TRBD1. Germline loops: CDR1 LGHNA, CDR2 YNFKEQ. V lost 4 bases to trimming and J lost 2 bases; unmatched junction nucleotides: 6. The CDR3 has 15 amino acids. The CDR3 DNA reads as TGTGCCAGCAGCCTCGCAGGGACAGGACAAGAGACCCAGTACTTC. It is translated as CASSLAGTGQETQYF.

The genes are TRBV6-2 or TRBV6-3 and TRBJ1-5; a weak D match, TRBD1 (6 bases). Between the trimmed V and J ends, which lost 5 bases and 3 bases, there was a span of 20 bases. The CDR3 has 17 amino acids. Looked up from germline, CDR1 is MNHEY and CDR2 is SVGEGT. CDR3 loop: CASSATRTASINQPQHF. CDR3 coding DNA: TGTGCCAGCAGTGCCACCCGGACAGCCTCTATCAATCAGCCCCAGCATTTT.

The V gene is TRBV19, the J gene TRBJ1-5, with D tentatively TRBD1 (5 bases). Germline CDR1 LNHDA, CDR2 SQIVND (reference sequence). The CDR3 extends over 16 amino acids. Trimming stripped 2 bases from V and 2 bases from J, with 13 bases between. CDR3: CASSINGQGGNQPQHF. In DNA, the CDR3 is TGTGCCAGTAGTATAAACGGGCAGGGCGGCAATCAGCCCCAGCATTTT.

This chain connects TRBV4-1 to TRBJ2-7; weak D call: TRBD1 (5 bases). The CDR3 loop spans 12 amino acids. The germline gives CDR1 MGHRA, CDR2 YSYEKL. The V end was cut by 3 bases, the J end by 4 bases, with 7 bases between. This CDR3 reads CASSQNRYEQYF. CDR3 DNA sequence: TGCGCCAGCAGCCAGAACAGGTACGAGCAGTACTTC.

V and J are TRBV3-1 (or the pseudogene TRBV3-2) and TRBJ2-2; possibly TRBD2 for D (5 bases). With 4 bases removed from V and 6 bases from J, the gap between germline ends came to 12 bases. This CDR3 contains 14 residues. The V gene's germline CDR1 is LGHDT and CDR2 YNNKEL (reference sequence). CDR3: CASSLSLEPGELFF. CDR3 DNA: TGTGCCAGCAGCCTCTCACTAGAACCCGGGGAGCTGTTTTTT.

The chain employs TRBV18 and TRBJ2-7; 11 bases line up with TRBD1. The ends lost 6 bases at V and 4 bases at J; junction bases unmatched: 8. The CDR3 is made up of 15 amino acids. The germline V gene has CDR1 KGHSH and CDR2 LQKENI. This chain's CDR3 is CASSLGQGASYEQYF. Written as DNA, the CDR3 is TGTGCCAGCTCTCTCGGACAGGGGGCGTCGTACGAGCAGTACTTC.

The V gene is TRBV5-1, the J gene TRBJ1-5; D ambiguous. CDR3 size: 15 residues. V lost 0 bases and J 2 bases, leaving 9 bases between the germline ends. CDR1 and CDR2 from the germline V gene are SGHRS and YFSETQ. CDR3 bases: TGCGCCAGCAGCTTGGACGTCCAGGGCAATCAGCCCCAGCATTTT. Amino acid sequence: CASSLDVQGNQPQHF.